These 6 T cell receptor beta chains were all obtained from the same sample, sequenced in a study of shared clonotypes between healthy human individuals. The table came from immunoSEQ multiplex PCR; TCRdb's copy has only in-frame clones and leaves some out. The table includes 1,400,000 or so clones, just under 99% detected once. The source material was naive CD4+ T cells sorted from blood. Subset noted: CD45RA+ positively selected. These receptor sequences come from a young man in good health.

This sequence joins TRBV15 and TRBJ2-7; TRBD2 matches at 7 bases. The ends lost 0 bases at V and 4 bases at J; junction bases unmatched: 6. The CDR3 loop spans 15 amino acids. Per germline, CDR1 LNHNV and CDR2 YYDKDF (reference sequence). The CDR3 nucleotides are TGTGCCACCAGCAGAGACGGGGGGTCGGGATACGAGCAGTACTTC. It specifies CATSRDGGSGYEQYF.

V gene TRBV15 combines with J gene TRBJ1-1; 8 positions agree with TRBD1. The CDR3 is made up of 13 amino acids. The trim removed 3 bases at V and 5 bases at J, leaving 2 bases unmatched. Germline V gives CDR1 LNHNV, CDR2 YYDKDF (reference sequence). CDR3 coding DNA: TGTGCCACCAGCAGTGACAGGGGTACTGAAGCTTTCTTT. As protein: CATSSDRGTEAFF.

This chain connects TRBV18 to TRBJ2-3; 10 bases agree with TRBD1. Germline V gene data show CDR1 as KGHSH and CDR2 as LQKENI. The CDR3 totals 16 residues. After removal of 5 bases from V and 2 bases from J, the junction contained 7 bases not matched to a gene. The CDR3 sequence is CASSSIGTGDTDTQYF. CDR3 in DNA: TGTGCCAGCTCATCGATCGGGACAGGGGACACAGATACGCAGTATTTT.

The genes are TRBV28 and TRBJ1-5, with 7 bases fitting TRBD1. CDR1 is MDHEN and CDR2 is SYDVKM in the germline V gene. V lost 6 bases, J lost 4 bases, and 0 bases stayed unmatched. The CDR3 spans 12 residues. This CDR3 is CASRTGNQPQHF. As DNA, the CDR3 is TGTGCCAGCAGGACAGGGAATCAGCCCCAGCATTTT. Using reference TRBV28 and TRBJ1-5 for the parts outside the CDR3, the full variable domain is DVKVTQSSRYLVKRTGEKVFLECVQDMDHENMFWYRQDPGLGLRLIYFSYDVKMKEKGDIPEGYSVSREKKERFSLILESASTNQTSMYLCASRTGNQPQHFGDGTRLSIL.

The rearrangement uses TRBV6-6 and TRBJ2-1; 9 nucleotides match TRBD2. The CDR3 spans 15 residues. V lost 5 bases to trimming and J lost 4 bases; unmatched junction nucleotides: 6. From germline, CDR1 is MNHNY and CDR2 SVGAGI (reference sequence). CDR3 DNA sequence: TGTGCCAGCAGTGCGACTAGCGGAGATTACAATGAGCAGTTCTTC. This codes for CASSATSGDYNEQFF.

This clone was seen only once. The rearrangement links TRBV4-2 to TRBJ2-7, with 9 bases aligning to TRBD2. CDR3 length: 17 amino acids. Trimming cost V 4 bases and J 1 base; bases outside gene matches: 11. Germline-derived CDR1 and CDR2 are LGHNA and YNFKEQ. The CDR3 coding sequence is TGTGCCAGCAGCCTCTCTGTGGGCGGGAGGGGGTCCTACGAGCAGTACTTC. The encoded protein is CASSLSVGGRGSYEQYF.